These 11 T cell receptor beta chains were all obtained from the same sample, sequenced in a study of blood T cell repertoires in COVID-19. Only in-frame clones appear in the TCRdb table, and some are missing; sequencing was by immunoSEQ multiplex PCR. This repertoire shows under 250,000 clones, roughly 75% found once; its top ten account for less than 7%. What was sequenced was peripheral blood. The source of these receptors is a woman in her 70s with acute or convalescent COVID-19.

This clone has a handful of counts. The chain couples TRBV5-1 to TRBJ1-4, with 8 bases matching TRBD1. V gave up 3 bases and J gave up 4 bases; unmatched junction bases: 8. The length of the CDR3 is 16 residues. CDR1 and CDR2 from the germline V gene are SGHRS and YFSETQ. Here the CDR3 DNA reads TGCGCCAGCAGCTCAGGACAGGGTAGTGTTAATGAAAAACTGTTTTTT. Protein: CASSSGQGSVNEKLFF.

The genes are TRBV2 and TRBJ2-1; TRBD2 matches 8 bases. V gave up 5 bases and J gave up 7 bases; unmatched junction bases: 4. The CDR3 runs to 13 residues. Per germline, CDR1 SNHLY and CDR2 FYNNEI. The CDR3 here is CASSKRERNEQFF. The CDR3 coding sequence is TGTGCCAGCAGTAAGCGGGAGAGAAATGAGCAGTTCTTC.

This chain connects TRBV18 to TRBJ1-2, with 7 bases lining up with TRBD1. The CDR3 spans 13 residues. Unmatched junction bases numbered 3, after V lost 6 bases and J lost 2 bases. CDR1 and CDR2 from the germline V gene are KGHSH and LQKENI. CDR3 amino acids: CASSGGQNYGYTF. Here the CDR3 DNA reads TGTGCCAGCTCCGGGGGACAGAACTATGGCTACACCTTC.

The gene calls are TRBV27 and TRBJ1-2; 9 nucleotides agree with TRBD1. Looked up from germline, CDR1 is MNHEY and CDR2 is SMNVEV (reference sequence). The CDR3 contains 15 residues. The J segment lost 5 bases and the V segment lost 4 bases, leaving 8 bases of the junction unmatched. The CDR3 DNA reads TGTGCCAGCAGTTCGGCCACAGGGGGCGGGTATGGCTACACCTTC. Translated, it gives CASSSATGGGYGYTF.

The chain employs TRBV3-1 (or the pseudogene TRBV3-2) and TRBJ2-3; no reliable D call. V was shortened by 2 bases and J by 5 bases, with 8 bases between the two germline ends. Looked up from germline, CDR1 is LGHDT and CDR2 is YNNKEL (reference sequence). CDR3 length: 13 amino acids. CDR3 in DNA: TGTGCCAGCAGCCAAAGCGAGTTAGATACGCAGTATTTT. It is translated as CASSQSELDTQYF.

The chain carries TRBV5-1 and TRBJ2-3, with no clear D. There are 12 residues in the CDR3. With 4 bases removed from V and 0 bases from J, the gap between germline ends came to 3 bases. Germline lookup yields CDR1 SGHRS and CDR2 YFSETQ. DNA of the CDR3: TGCGCCAGCAGCCTTAGCACAGATACGCAGTATTTT. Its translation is CASSLSTDTQYF.

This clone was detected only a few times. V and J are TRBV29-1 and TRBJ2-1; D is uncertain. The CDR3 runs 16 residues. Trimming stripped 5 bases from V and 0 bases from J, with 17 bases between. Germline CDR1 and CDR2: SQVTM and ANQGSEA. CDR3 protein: CSVPTRWIYSYNEQFF. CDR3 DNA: TGCAGCGTTCCCACGAGGTGGATATACTCCTACAATGAGCAGTTCTTC.

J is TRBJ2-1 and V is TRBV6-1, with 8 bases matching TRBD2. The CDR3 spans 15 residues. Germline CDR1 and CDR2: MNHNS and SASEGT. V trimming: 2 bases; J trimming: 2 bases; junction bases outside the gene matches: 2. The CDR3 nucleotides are TGTGCCAGCAGTGAATTGGGACTAGCCTACAATGAGCAGTTCTTC. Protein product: CASSELGLAYNEQFF.

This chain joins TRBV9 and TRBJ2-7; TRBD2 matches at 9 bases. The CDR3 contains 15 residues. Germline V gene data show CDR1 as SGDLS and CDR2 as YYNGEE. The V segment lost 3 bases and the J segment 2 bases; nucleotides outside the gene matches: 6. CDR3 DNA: TGTGCCAGCAGCGCGCCGCGGGAGGGGACCTACGAGCAGTACTTC. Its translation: CASSAPREGTYEQYF.

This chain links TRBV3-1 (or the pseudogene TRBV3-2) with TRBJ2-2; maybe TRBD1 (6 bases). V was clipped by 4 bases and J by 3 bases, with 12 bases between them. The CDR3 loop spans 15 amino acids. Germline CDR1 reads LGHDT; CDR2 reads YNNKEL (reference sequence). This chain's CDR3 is CASSPHGQHTGELFF. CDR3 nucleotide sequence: TGTGCCAGCAGCCCTCATGGACAGCACACCGGGGAGCTGTTTTTT.

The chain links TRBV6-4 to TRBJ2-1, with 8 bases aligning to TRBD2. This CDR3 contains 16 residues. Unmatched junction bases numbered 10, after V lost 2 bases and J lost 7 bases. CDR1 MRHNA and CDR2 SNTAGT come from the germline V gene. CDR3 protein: CASSDRIRAGANEQFF. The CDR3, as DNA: TGTGCCAGCAGTGACCGGATCCGAGCGGGAGCTAATGAGCAGTTCTTC.